Below are 29 T cell receptor beta chains sequenced from a single sample in a study of blood T cell repertoires in COVID-19. The method was immunoSEQ multiplex PCR; TCRdb's version includes in-frame clones alone and lacks a portion of them. The sample includes roughly 200,000 clones, around 84% of them seen just once. The sequenced material came from PBMCs or T cells enriched from blood (not recorded which). The receptors originated from a woman aged 25 to 39 who had been exposed to COVID-19.

The rearrangement joins TRBV18 to TRBJ2-5; D not certain. V lost 3 bases, J lost 2 bases, and 13 bases lay in between. The germline CDR1 and CDR2 sequences are KGHSH and LQKENI. CDR3 length equals 15 residues. As DNA, the CDR3 is TGTGCCAGCTCACCCCTCGATTCGCGGCAAGAGACCCAGTACTTC. It translates to CASSPLDSRQETQYF.

The V gene is TRBV9, the J gene TRBJ2-1; TRBD2 is a possible D gene (6 bases). Between the trimmed V and J ends, which lost 2 bases and 15 bases, there was a span of 9 bases. The CDR3 is 10 residues long. The germline gives CDR1 SGDLS, CDR2 YYNGEE. As DNA, the CDR3 is TGTGCCAGCAGCGTCCGGGACTGGTTCTTC. Protein sequence: CASSVRDWFF.

The chain joins TRBV2 to TRBJ1-5; the D is unclear. V lost 6 bases and J 2 bases, leaving 11 bases between the germline ends. This CDR3 has 14 residues. The germline V gene has CDR1 SNHLY and CDR2 FYNNEI. CDR3 loop: CASRGPTGNQPQHF. The CDR3 DNA reads TGTGCCAGCAGGGGCCCCACCGGCAATCAGCCCCAGCATTTT. The full variable domain, completed using reference TRBV2 and TRBJ1-5, is EPEVTQTPSHQVTQMGQEVILRCVPISNHLYFYWYRQILGQKVEFLVSFYNNEISEKSEIFDDQFSVERPDGSNFTLKIRSTKLEDSAMYFCASRGPTGNQPQHFGDGTRLSIL.

This chain joins TRBV27 and TRBJ1-2, with D unresolved. The CDR3 contains 13 residues. The germline V gene encodes CDR1 MNHEY and CDR2 SMNVEV (reference sequence). With 3 bases removed from V and 4 bases from J, the gap between germline ends came to 9 bases. CDR3 DNA: TGTGCCAGCAGTTTGGTGGAGGGCTATGGCTACACCTTC. This gives the protein CASSLVEGYGYTF.

V usage is TRBV7-6 and J usage is TRBJ1-1; 7 bases are shared with TRBD1. CDR1 is SGHVS and CDR2 is FNYEAQ in the germline V gene. Trimming took 5 bases from V and 3 from J; bases not matched to a gene: 6. The CDR3 covers 14 residues. This chain's CDR3 is CASSQQGKDTEAFF. The DNA for the CDR3 is TGTGCCAGCAGCCAACAGGGGAAAGACACTGAAGCTTTCTTT.

This sequence joins TRBV9 and TRBJ2-1; D is possibly TRBD1 (6 bases). Trimming took off 4 bases at V and 10 bases at J, with 27 bases between the two ends. The CDR3 consists of 17 residues. CDR1 and CDR2 from the germline V gene are SGDLS and YYNGEE. CDR3 nucleotides: TGTGCCAGCAGCCCCGAAGTGCCAAAGCTCAGGGGCGGAGAGCAGTTCTTC. Encoded protein: CASSPEVPKLRGGEQFF.

The chain joins TRBV29-1 to TRBJ1-1; 7 nucleotides align to TRBD1. The CDR3 spans 13 residues. CDR1 and CDR2 from the germline V gene are SQVTM and ANQGSEA. The trim removed 6 bases at V and 4 bases at J, leaving 8 bases unmatched. The CDR3 reads CSVGDRVLTEAFF. DNA for the CDR3: TGCAGCGTGGGCGACAGGGTGCTCACTGAAGCTTTCTTT.

The V call is TRBV14, the J call TRBJ1-1, with D possibly TRBD1 on 5 matching bases. This CDR3 contains 18 residues. Germline assignment: CDR1 SGHDN and CDR2 FVKESK. Trimming removed 2 bases at V and 5 bases at J, with 24 bases between. The CDR3 nucleotides read TGTGCCAGCAGCCAAAAGGGCTCCGGGACTCCAAAGGAGACTGAAGCTTTCTTT. It translates to CASSQKGSGTPKETEAFF.

The V and J genes are TRBV27 and TRBJ2-1; possibly TRBD2 for D (6 bases). Deletions cut 0 bases from V and 0 bases from J, with 6 bases between. The V gene's germline CDR1 is MNHEY and CDR2 SMNVEV (reference sequence). This CDR3 has 15 residues. CDR3 residues: CASSLSSGSYNEQFF. The CDR3, as DNA: TGTGCCAGCAGTTTATCTAGCGGCTCCTACAATGAGCAGTTCTTC.

The gene calls are TRBV14 and TRBJ2-7; the match to TRBD1 covers 8 bases. V lost 1 base, J lost 0 bases, and 2 bases stayed unmatched. This CDR3 region has 15 residues. Per the germline V gene, CDR1 is SGHDN and CDR2 is FVKESK. The CDR3 DNA reads TGTGCCAGCAGCCAAGCAGGGGGCACCTCCTACGAGCAGTACTTC. Its protein product is CASSQAGGTSYEQYF.

The CDR3 protein is CASTPGLEGRNEQFF. CDR3 DNA sequence: TGTGCCAGCACCCCCGGACTAGAAGGTCGCAATGAGCAGTTCTTC. V gene TRBV25-1 combines with J gene TRBJ2-1, with TRBD2 matching over 7 bases. The CDR3 has 15 amino acids. V trimming: 7 bases; J trimming: 6 bases; junction bases outside the gene matches: 12. The V gene's germline CDR1 is MGHDK and CDR2 SYGVNS. Together with reference TRBV25-1 and TRBJ2-1, the CDR3 gives the full variable domain: EADIYQTPRYLVIGTGKKITLECSQTMGHDKMYWYQQDPGMELHLIHYSYGVNSTEKGDLSSESTVSRIRTEHFPLTLESARPSHTSQYLCASTPGLEGRNEQFFGPGTRLTVL.

The rearrangement uses TRBV7-9 and TRBJ1-2; D perhaps matches TRBD1 (6 bases). The germline V gene encodes CDR1 SEHNR and CDR2 FQNEAQ (reference sequence). With 7 bases removed from V and 0 bases from J, the gap between germline ends came to 12 bases. The CDR3 runs 14 residues. In DNA form, the CDR3 reads TGTGCCAGCATTTGGACAGACTCTAACTATGGCTACACCTTC. Amino acids: CASIWTDSNYGYTF. The whole variable domain, remainder taken from reference TRBV7-9 and TRBJ1-2, is DTGVSQNPRHKITKRGQNVTFRCDPISEHNRLYWYRQTLGQGPEFLTYFQNEAQLEKSRLLSDRFSAERPKGSFSTLEIQRTEQGDSAMYLCASIWTDSNYGYTFGSGTRLTVV.

The rearrangement uses TRBV18 and TRBJ1-1; 7 bases align to TRBD1. Germline lookup yields CDR1 KGHSH and CDR2 LQKENI. There are 15 residues in the CDR3. The ends lost 3 bases at V and 6 bases at J; junction bases unmatched: 10. CDR3 nucleotides: TGTGCCAGCTCACCCTTAGGACAGGTTGGAGCTGAAGCTTTCTTT. It specifies CASSPLGQVGAEAFF.

About this clone: The same CDR3 arises from other DNA sequences in this sample as well. The rearrangement uses TRBV5-8 and TRBJ1-2; possibly TRBD1 for D (5 bases). Between the trimmed V and J ends, which lost 4 bases and 4 bases, there was a span of 8 bases. Germline CDR1 reads SGHTS; CDR2 reads YDEGEE. CDR3 length: 12 amino acids. DNA for the CDR3: TGTGCCAGCAGCCGGGGGGGCTATGGCTACACCTTC. Its translation: CASSRGGYGYTF.

The chain combines TRBV7-2 with TRBJ2-1, with no clear D. Trimming left V 5 bases short and J 5 bases short, with 13 bases between. Germline V gene sequence: CDR1 SGHTA, CDR2 FQGNSA. The CDR3 spans 14 residues. The CDR3 nucleotides read TGTGCCAGCAGCGATAGCCGCAAAAACAATGAGCAGTTCTTC. It encodes CASSDSRKNNEQFF.

This clone was seen a few times. The chain joins TRBV11-2 to TRBJ2-1, with TRBD2 as a possible D gene (5 bases). The CDR3 runs to 12 residues. Trimming shortened V by 7 bases and J by 5 bases, and 9 bases separated the two germline ends. CDR1 is SGHAT and CDR2 is FQNNGV in the germline V gene. The CDR3: CASMAGHNEQFF. The CDR3 coding sequence is TGTGCCAGCATGGCGGGTCACAATGAGCAGTTCTTC.

The rearrangement joins TRBV21-1 to TRBJ1-5. TRBV21-1 is flagged as a pseudogene. The CDR3 has 12 residues. For the CDR3, the DNA is TGTGCCAGCACCCCGGGAGTGCGGCCCCAGCATTTT. Protein product: CASTPGVRPQHF.

The chain recombines TRBV12-3 or TRBV12-4 with TRBJ2-7, with 7 bases lining up with TRBD1. V lost 9 bases and J lost 2; bases outside the gene matches: 7. This CDR3 has 13 residues. CDR3 sequence: CASGLQGAYEQYF. CDR3 nucleotide sequence: TGTGCCAGTGGGCTGCAGGGGGCCTACGAGCAGTACTTC.

This clone appeared many times. V and J are TRBV5-4 and TRBJ1-1; no firm D call. Trimming removed 0 bases from V and 10 bases from J, with 19 bases in between. The CDR3 runs 15 residues. Germline V gene data show CDR1 as SGHNT and CDR2 as YYREEE (reference sequence). The CDR3 loop reads CASSLAGNAPGGAFF. The CDR3 region has the DNA TGTGCCAGCAGCTTGGCCGGGAACGCCCCCGGTGGAGCTTTCTTT.

The chain combines TRBV24-1 with TRBJ1-5; a weak D match, TRBD1 (6 bases). V lost 4 bases and J lost 2, with 17 bases in between. From germline, CDR1 is KGHDR and CDR2 SFDVKD. This CDR3 is built from 17 residues. Here the CDR3 DNA reads TGTGCCACCAGTGACCGTCCCCAGGGGAGCGGCAATCAGCCCCAGCATTTT. Translating it yields CATSDRPQGSGNQPQHF.

V usage is TRBV27 and J usage is TRBJ2-3; 9 bases align to TRBD1. Germline V lookup: CDR1 MNHEY, CDR2 SMNVEV (reference sequence). This CDR3 spans 15 amino acids. Trimming cost V 9 bases and J 3 bases; bases outside gene matches: 10. The CDR3, as DNA: TGTGCCAGTCGTAAACAGGGGGCCGGGACAGATACGCAGTATTTT. It translates to CASRKQGAGTDTQYF.

This clone was seen only a few times. The chain combines TRBV7-2 with TRBJ2-1; 14 nucleotides align to TRBD2. After removal of 5 bases from V and 8 bases from J, the junction contained 5 bases not matched to a gene. This CDR3 has 15 residues. CDR1 is SGHTA, CDR2 FQGNSA, per germline. Here the CDR3 DNA reads TGTGCCAGCAGCCAGACTAGCGGGGGGGCCCATGAGCAGTTCTTC. Its protein is CASSQTSGGAHEQFF.

The genes are TRBV5-4 and TRBJ2-4, with TRBD1 matching 7 bases. Germline V gives CDR1 SGHNT, CDR2 YYREEE (reference sequence). CDR3 length: 15 residues. The trim removed 4 bases at V and 5 bases at J, leaving 9 bases unmatched. CDR3 protein: CASSGMTGTENIQYF. The CDR3, as DNA: TGTGCCAGCAGCGGTATGACAGGGACCGAAAACATTCAGTACTTC. Together with reference TRBV5-4 and TRBJ2-4, the CDR3 gives the full variable domain: ETGVTQSPTHLIKTRGQQVTLRCSSQSGHNTVSWYQQALGQGPQFIFQYYREEENGRGNFPPRFSGLQFPNYSSELNVNALELDDSALYLCASSGMTGTENIQYFGAGTRLSVL.

The chain has TRBV7-6 and TRBJ1-2; 7 bases map to TRBD1. Germline loops: CDR1 SGHVS, CDR2 FNYEAQ. Trimming removed 2 bases from V and 6 bases from J; junction bases left unmatched: 3. This CDR3 is built from 13 residues. Here the CDR3 DNA reads TGTGCCAGCAGCTTACGACAGGGAAATGGCTACACCTTC. It yields the protein CASSLRQGNGYTF.

The chain joins TRBV5-5 to TRBJ2-3; D is perhaps TRBD2 (5 bases). This CDR3 spans 14 amino acids. Trimming stripped 2 bases from V and 1 base from J, with 8 bases between. Per germline, CDR1 SGHKS and CDR2 YYEKEE (reference sequence). The CDR3 here is CASSLAVRTDTQYF. The CDR3 region has the DNA TGTGCCAGCAGCTTAGCGGTCCGCACAGATACGCAGTATTTT.

V is TRBV9 and J is TRBJ2-1; D might be TRBD2 (5 bases). The CDR3 has 14 amino acids. V was shortened by 0 bases and J by 12 bases, with 16 bases between the two germline ends. The germline CDR1 and CDR2 sequences are SGDLS and YYNGEE. CDR3 loop: CASSVDRGVHSQFF. The CDR3 DNA reads as TGTGCCAGCAGCGTAGATCGGGGTGTGCATTCGCAGTTCTTC.

This clone was recorded a few times. The chain links TRBV5-8 to TRBJ2-4; 8 bases align to TRBD1. V was clipped by 7 bases and J by 3 bases; unmatched bases: 15. Per the germline V gene, CDR1 is SGHTS and CDR2 is YDEGEE. This CDR3 spans 17 amino acids. CDR3: CASAIIKQGVDKNIQYF. The CDR3 bases are TGTGCCAGCGCCATAATTAAACAGGGGGTTGACAAAAACATTCAGTACTTC. The full variable domain, rest sourced from reference TRBV5-8 and TRBJ2-4, is EAGVTQSPTHLIKTRGQQATLRCSPISGHTSVYWYQQALGLGLQFLLWYDEGEERNRGNFPPRFSGRQFPNYSSELNVNALELEDSALYLCASAIIKQGVDKNIQYFGAGTRLSVL.

The V gene is TRBV24-1, the J gene TRBJ1-1; 8 nucleotides line up with TRBD1. The CDR3 length is 16 residues. The V and J ends lost 3 bases and 0 bases, in that order; junction bases with no gene match: 5. From germline, CDR1 is KGHDR and CDR2 SFDVKD. CDR3 in DNA: TGTGCCACCAGTGATCTAATACAGGGGGTGAACACTGAAGCTTTCTTT. Translated: CATSDLIQGVNTEAFF.

This clone has a single count. The chain has TRBV5-1 and TRBJ2-5, with D unresolved. V was cut by 3 bases and J by 9 bases, with 15 bases left in between. Germline V gives CDR1 SGHRS, CDR2 YFSETQ. The CDR3 length is 13 residues. CDR3 bases: TGCGCCAGCAGCTCTGCGTTAGATTTGGCCCAGTACTTC. Protein: CASSSALDLAQYF.